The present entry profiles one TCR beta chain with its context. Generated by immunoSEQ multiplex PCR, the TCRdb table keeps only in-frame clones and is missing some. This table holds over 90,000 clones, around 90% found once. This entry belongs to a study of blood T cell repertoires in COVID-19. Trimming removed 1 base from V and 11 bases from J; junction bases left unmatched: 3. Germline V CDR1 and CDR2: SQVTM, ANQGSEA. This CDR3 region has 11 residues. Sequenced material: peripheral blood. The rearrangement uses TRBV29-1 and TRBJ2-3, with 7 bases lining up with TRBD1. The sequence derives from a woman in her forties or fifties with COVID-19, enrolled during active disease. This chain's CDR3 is CSVEGGQMQYF. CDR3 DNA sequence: TGCAGCGTTGAAGGGGGACAGATGCAGTATTTT.